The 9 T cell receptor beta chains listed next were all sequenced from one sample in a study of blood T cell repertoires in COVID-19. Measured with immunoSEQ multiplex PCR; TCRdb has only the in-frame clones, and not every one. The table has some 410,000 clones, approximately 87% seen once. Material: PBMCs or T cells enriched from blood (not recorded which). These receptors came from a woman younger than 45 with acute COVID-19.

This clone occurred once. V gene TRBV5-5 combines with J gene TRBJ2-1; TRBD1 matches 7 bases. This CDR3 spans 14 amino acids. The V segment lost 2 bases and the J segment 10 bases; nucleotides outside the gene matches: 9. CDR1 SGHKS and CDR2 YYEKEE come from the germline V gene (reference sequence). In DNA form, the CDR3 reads TGTGCCAGCAGCTTCGGGACAGCTAGGGGCGAGCAGTTCTTC. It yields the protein CASSFGTARGEQFF.

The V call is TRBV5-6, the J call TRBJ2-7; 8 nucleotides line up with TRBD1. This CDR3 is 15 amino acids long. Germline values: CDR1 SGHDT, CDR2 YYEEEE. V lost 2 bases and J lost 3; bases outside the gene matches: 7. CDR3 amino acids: CASSLYRDRNYEQYF. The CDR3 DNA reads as TGTGCCAGCAGCTTATACCGGGACAGGAACTACGAGCAGTACTTC.

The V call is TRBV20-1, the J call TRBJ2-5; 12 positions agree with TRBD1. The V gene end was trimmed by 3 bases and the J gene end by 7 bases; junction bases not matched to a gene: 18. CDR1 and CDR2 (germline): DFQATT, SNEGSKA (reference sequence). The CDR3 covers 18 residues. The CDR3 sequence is CSASTIPGQGAYMGTQYF. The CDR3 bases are TGCAGTGCTAGTACCATTCCGGGACAGGGGGCCTATATGGGGACCCAGTACTTC.

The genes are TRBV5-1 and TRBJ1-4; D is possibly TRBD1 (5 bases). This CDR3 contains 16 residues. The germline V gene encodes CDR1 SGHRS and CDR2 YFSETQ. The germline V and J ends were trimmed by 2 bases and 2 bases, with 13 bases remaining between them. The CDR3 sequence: CASSFVAQGTNEKLFF. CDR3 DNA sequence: TGCGCCAGCAGCTTTGTGGCCCAGGGTACTAATGAAAAACTGTTTTTT.

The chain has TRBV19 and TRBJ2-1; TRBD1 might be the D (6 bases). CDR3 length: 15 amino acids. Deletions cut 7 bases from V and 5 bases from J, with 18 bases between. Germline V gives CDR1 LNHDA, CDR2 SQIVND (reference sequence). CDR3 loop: CASTDGTPANNEQFF. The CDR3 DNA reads TGTGCCAGTACCGACGGGACACCGGCCAACAATGAGCAGTTCTTC.

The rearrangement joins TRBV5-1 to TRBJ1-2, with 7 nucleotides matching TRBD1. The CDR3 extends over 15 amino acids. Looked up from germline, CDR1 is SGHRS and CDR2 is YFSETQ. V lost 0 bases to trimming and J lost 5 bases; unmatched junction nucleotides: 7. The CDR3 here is CASSLVGQSIYGYTF. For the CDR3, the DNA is TGCGCCAGCAGCTTGGTGGGACAGAGTATTTATGGCTACACCTTC.

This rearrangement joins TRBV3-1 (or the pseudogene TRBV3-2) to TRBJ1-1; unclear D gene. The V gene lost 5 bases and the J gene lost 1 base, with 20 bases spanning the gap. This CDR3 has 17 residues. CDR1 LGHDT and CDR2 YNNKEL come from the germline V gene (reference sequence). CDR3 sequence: CASSNREVGVENTEAFF. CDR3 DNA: TGTGCCAGCAGCAACCGGGAAGTGGGAGTGGAGAACACTGAAGCTTTCTTT.

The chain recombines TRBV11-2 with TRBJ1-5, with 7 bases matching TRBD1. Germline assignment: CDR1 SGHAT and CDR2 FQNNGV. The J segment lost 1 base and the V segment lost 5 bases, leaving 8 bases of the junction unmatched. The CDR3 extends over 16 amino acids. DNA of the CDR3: TGTGCCAGCAGCACACCGACAGGGAGAAGCAATCAGCCCCAGCATTTT. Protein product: CASSTPTGRSNQPQHF.

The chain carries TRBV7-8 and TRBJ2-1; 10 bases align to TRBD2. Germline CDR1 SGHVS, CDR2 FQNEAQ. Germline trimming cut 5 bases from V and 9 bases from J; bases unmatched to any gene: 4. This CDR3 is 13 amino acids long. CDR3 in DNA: TGTGCCAGCAGCCCAGCGGGGGGGCGTGAGCAGTTCTTC. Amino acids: CASSPAGGREQFF. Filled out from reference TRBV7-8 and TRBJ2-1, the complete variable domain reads GAGVSQSPRYKVAKRGQDVALRCDPISGHVSLFWYQQALGQGPEFLTYFQNEAQLDKSGLPSDRFFAERPEGSVSTLKIQRTQQEDSAVYLCASSPAGGREQFFGPGTRLTVL.